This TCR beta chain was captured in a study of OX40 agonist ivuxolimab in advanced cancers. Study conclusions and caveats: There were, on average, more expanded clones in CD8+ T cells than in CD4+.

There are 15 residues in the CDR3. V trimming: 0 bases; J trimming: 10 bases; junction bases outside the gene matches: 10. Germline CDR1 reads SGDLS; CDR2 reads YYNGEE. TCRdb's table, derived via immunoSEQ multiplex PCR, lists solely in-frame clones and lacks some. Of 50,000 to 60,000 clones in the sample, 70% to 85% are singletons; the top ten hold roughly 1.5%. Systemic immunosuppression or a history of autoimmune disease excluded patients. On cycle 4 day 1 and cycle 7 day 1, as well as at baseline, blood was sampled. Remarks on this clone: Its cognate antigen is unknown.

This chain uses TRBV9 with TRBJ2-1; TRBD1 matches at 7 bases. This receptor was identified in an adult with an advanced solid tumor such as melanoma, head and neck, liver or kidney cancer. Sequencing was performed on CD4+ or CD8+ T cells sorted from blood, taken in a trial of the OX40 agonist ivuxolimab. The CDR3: CASSVEGAPVREQFF. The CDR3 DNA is TGTGCCAGCAGCGTAGAGGGGGCCCCAGTAAGGGAGCAGTTCTTC.